This T cell receptor (beta chain) was sequenced in a study of cytomegalovirus exposure and HLA in healthy donors. Study as a whole: Genetic ancestry analysis placed 75% to 85% of the 400 or so donors that were genotyped in the Caucasian-associated cluster.

CDR1 LNHDA and CDR2 SQIVND come from the germline V gene (reference sequence). Trimming took 7 bases from V and 5 from J; bases not matched to a gene: 7. The CDR3 is 14 amino acids. PCR primers comprised 60 Vbeta and 13 Jbeta primers. The repertoire was sequenced with immunoSEQ multiplex PCR; TCRdb's copy has only in-frame clones and lacks some. The sample records under 200,000 clones, roughly 85% being singletons. The sample taken for sequencing was PBMCs. This receptor was taken from a woman in her 30s in good health and CMV-seropositive. This sequence joins TRBV19 and TRBJ1-1; 10 bases fit TRBD1. The CDR3 sequence: CASKRDRGGTEAFF. The CDR3 DNA sequence: TGTGCCAGTAAAAGGGACAGGGGAGGAACTGAAGCTTTCTTT.